This T cell receptor beta chain comes out of a study of tumor-infiltrating lymphocytes in primary liver carcinoma (dated by TCRdb to the late 2010s). Regarding the complete study: Roughly five patients with histopathologically diagnosed primary liver carcinoma underwent surgical resection in China between November 2015 and March 2016. Of the five patients (three men and two women, aged 30 to 69 years), four had hepatocellular carcinoma and one had combined HCC and intrahepatic cholangiocarcinoma. Tumors of the five patients were stage T1-T3 N0M0 with maximum diameters of about 4.2 to 10 cm. Each sample produced roughly 3.65 to 7.13 million productive TCRbeta reads, and read depth showed no significant difference between tissue types. Across five regions of each liver tumor, along with adjacent normal tissue and blood, the study brought together TCRbeta repertoire sequencing, expression microarrays and whole-exome sequencing. A total of about 35 specimens from 5 patients went through TCRbeta repertoire sequencing, namely 25 tumor regions, 5 adjacent noncancerous liver tissues and 5 peripheral blood samples. Technical replicate repertoires showed high reproducibility, with mean shared-clone rates roughly 0.88 and correlation coefficients above 0.95. Results the study describes overall, beyond this receptor: The study included only five patients, and the authors note findings should be validated in a larger study. Only the TCR beta chain was sequenced, so true repertoire diversity is likely underestimated because unpaired alpha chains were not captured. Repertoire overlap was higher between tumor regions (mean around 35%) than tumor-adjacent (approximately 17%) or tumor-blood (roughly 14%) pairs, consistent with antigen-driven expansion. Compared with blood, tumors had a significantly larger share of the repertoire taken up by the top 250 clones (p = 0.039). Because the samples were bulk and unsorted, CD4+ and CD8+ T cell repertoires could not be compared.

RNA from unsorted whole blood was extracted with TRIzol reagent, and germline DNA was obtained with the DNeasy Blood & Tissue kit. At the time of sampling, the patients were treatment-naive and had chronic HBV infection. Before surgery, four milliliters of peripheral blood were collected into K2EDTA tubes. A constant-region primer and ProtoScript II reverse transcriptase were used to reverse-transcribe TCRbeta-specific cDNA from around 530 ng total RNA. Three nested multiplex PCR rounds, following a slightly modified ARM-PCR procedure, were used to build the TCRbeta libraries. Each of the first two PCR rounds ran for 9 to 10 cycles using multiplex TRBV1-TRBV30 forward primers together with a Cbeta reverse primer. Sample barcodes and Illumina adapters were attached in a final 25-cycle PCR using Deep VentR polymerase. Before sequencing, amplicons of 200-500 bp were purified from gel using a QIAquick gel extraction kit. TCRbeta amplicons were sequenced on an Illumina HiSeq 2500 with 250-bp paired-end reads. As for the authors' bioinformatics: To recover full CDR3 sequences, reads were quality-trimmed using Trimmomatic v0.33 and paired reads were then merged using FLASH v1.2.11. V, D and J germline segments were assigned to the rearranged TCRbeta sequences using MiGEC v1.2.1b. Clonotype statistics, along with Shannon-Wiener diversity indices, were calculated using VDJtools v1.0.0. Except for diversity analysis, only each sample's 250 most abundant clonotypes were used in subsequent analyses to reduce sampling bias. Starting from the raw public reads, TCRdb applied fastp trimming at Q25, assembled clones with MiXCR and retained in-frame beta chains. When rows share a CDR3 protein, they turn into one entry using the most common DNA and genes. The authors' filters were not applied to this entry. The sample data list roughly 330,000 distinct CDR3 sequences, and around three fifths of these were observed just once. The leading ten clones occupy about 6.3% of the sample.

From a lookup of the germline V gene (reference sequence), CDR1 and CDR2 are MNHNY and SVGAGI. The CDR3 spans 13 residues, from the cysteine through the phenylalanine. Of all the DNA, just the CDR3 is kept, 39 bases in frame from base 1. As for this clonotype: Its antigen remains undetermined. The junction and the germline gene differ at one end; a read error may be behind it.

The chain joins TRBV6-6 to TRBJ2-1, with no reliable assignment of the D segment. The sequenced sample was peripheral blood. The receptor's source is a man in his forties or fifties with primary liver carcinoma and hepatitis B virus infection. The nucleotide sequence is TGTGCCAGCAGTTACAACCAGTACAATGAGCAATTCTTC. It translates to CASSYNQYNEQFF.